The 17 T cell receptor beta chains given below trace back to one sample, sequenced in a study of Graves' ophthalmopathy and Graves' hyperthyroidism. Amplification of TCR beta CDR3 regions used RNA transcripts. HTBI primers primed a first-round RT-PCR, and a second-round multiplex PCR followed. TCRdb reanalysed the multiplex PCR reads using MiXCR and keeps one entry per CDR3 protein. The sample lists hundreds of thousands of distinct CDR3 sequences; around 20% were seen once. The sequenced sample consisted of peripheral blood. All receptors derive from a woman between 18 and 29 years old with stable Graves' hyperthyroidism.

This clonotype was recorded at least ten times. The chain has TRBV28 and TRBJ1-5; the D is unclear. The germline V gene has CDR1 MDHEN and CDR2 SYDVKM. The CDR3 totals 12 residues. With 6 bases removed from V and 5 bases from J, the gap between germline ends came to 8 bases. CDR3 region: CASRRWDQPQHF. The CDR3 DNA sequence: TGTGCCAGCAGGCGTTGGGATCAGCCCCAGCATTTT.

The rearrangement links TRBV27 to TRBJ2-7, with no clear D. Germline CDR1 reads MNHEY; CDR2 reads SMNVEV (reference sequence). Trimming left V 5 bases short and J 2 bases short, with 16 bases between. The CDR3 has 15 amino acids. The CDR3 coding sequence is TGTGCCAGCAGTCTAGTCCGCGGCGTTGCCTACGAGCAGTACTTC. Translation: CASSLVRGVAYEQYF.

J is TRBJ2-7 and V is TRBV7-2, with 7 bases fitting TRBD1. The ends lost 0 bases at V and 1 base at J; junction bases unmatched: 9. Germline CDR1 reads SGHTA; CDR2 reads FQGNSA. The CDR3 is 17 amino acids. The CDR3 nucleotides read TGTGCCAGCAGCTTAGCTTCTTACAGGGGACAGTCCTACGAGCAGTACTTC. Residues: CASSLASYRGQSYEQYF.

This chain uses TRBV20-1 with TRBJ1-1; D is unresolved. Trimming stripped 3 bases from V and 1 base from J, with 12 bases between. The CDR3 runs to 14 residues. Germline lookup yields CDR1 DFQATT and CDR2 SNEGSKA (reference sequence). The CDR3: CSASEPGRNTEAFF. CDR3 nucleotides: TGCAGTGCTAGTGAACCTGGACGGAACACTGAAGCTTTCTTT.

This clonotype was seen repeatedly, ten times or more. This chain uses TRBV6-5 with TRBJ2-5, with TRBD2 matching over 9 bases. After removal of 6 bases from V and 3 bases from J, the junction contained 11 bases not matched to a gene. The CDR3 is made up of 16 amino acids. Germline V gene lookup returns CDR1 MNHEY and CDR2 SVGAGI. CDR3 in amino acids: CASSPTGGRAEETQYF. CDR3 bases: TGTGCCAGCAGCCCAACCGGCGGGAGGGCTGAAGAGACCCAGTACTTC.

This clonotype was counted ten times or more. The chain is built from TRBV7-2 and TRBJ1-2, with 8 positions matching TRBD1. Germline lookup yields CDR1 SGHTA and CDR2 FQGNSA. The CDR3 extends over 14 amino acids. V shed 5 bases, J shed 6 bases, and the junction held 8 bases outside the gene matches. CDR3 coding DNA: TGTGCCAGCAGCCCGCGACGACAGGGGCATGGCTACACCTTC. Its translation is CASSPRRQGHGYTF.

The V call is TRBV27, the J call TRBJ1-1; D unresolved. This CDR3 is built from 16 residues. Trimming cost V 2 bases and J 2 bases, with 15 bases left between them. In germline, CDR1 is MNHEY, CDR2 SMNVEV (reference sequence). The CDR3 is CASSLRLRTFNTEAFF. The CDR3 region has the DNA TGTGCCAGCAGTTTACGCCTACGGACCTTCAACACTGAAGCTTTCTTT.

This clonotype was seen at least ten times. This chain connects TRBV24-1 to TRBJ1-1; D might be TRBD1 (6 bases). V was pared by 2 bases and J by 4 bases, with 13 bases between. Germline loops: CDR1 KGHDR, CDR2 SFDVKD. This CDR3 has 15 residues. CDR3 sequence reads: CATSDSTGFGTEAFF. In DNA, the CDR3 is TGTGCCACCAGTGATTCGACAGGTTTTGGCACTGAAGCTTTCTTT.

This chain uses TRBV28 with TRBJ2-5; 7 bases align to TRBD2. J lost 5 bases, V lost 6 bases, and 3 bases had no gene match. This CDR3 is 12 amino acids long. The germline V gene encodes CDR1 MDHEN and CDR2 SYDVKM. The CDR3 sequence is CASRTSRETQYF. The CDR3 DNA follows: TGTGCCAGCAGGACTAGCCGGGAGACCCAGTACTTC.

The chain uses TRBV12-3 or TRBV12-4 and TRBJ1-2; 8 bases fit TRBD1. With 4 bases clipped from V and 3 bases from J, the junction kept 7 bases outside the gene matches. This CDR3 is built from 15 residues. The CDR3 sequence is CASSSRQGNDYGYTF. The CDR3 DNA reads TGTGCCAGCAGTTCGCGACAGGGGAACGACTATGGCTACACCTTC.

This clonotype has more than one count but fewer than ten. The gene calls are TRBV6-1 and TRBJ1-4; unclear D gene. The CDR3 loop spans 15 amino acids. From germline, CDR1 is MNHNS and CDR2 SASEGT. V was shortened by 2 bases and J by 6 bases, with 13 bases between the two germline ends. In DNA form, the CDR3 reads TGTGCCAGCAGTGAATCCGGGCCTTGGGATGAAAAACTGTTTTTT. Translated: CASSESGPWDEKLFF.

The table lists this clonotype with many counts. The gene calls are TRBV7-2 and TRBJ2-7, with 8 bases fitting TRBD1. Per germline, CDR1 SGHTA and CDR2 FQGNSA. V dropped 5 bases and J dropped 6; count of bases not matched to a gene: 9. This CDR3 comprises 14 residues. DNA for the CDR3: TGTGCCAGCAGCGGGGACAGGAGGGCTCGCGAGCAGTACTTC. Its translation: CASSGDRRAREQYF.

This clonotype showed up many times. The junction departs from germline at one end; a sequencing error may be responsible. This CDR3 reads CASSDSTGVRQPQHF. Written as DNA, the CDR3 is TGTGCCAGCAGTGATTCGACAGGGGTTAGGCAGCCCCAGCATTTT. V and J are TRBV10-3 and TRBJ1-5; TRBD1 agrees at 8 bases. Looked up from germline, CDR1 is ENHRY and CDR2 is SYGVKD. The CDR3 is 15 residues long.

The sample holds many counts of this clonotype. This sequence joins TRBV6-5 and TRBJ2-1; D may match TRBD1 or TRBD2 (5 bases each). This CDR3 region has 14 residues. Per germline, CDR1 MNHEY and CDR2 SVGAGI. V dropped 2 bases and J dropped 9 bases, with 14 bases sitting between them. The CDR3 region is CASSYQPGAGEQFF. The CDR3 bases are TGTGCCAGCAGTTACCAACCCGGGGCGGGTGAGCAGTTCTTC.

V and J are TRBV7-6 and TRBJ2-7; 7 nucleotides agree with TRBD1. This CDR3 contains 13 residues. Germline-derived CDR1 and CDR2 are SGHVS and FNYEAQ. V was clipped by 4 bases and J by 7 bases; unmatched bases: 7. The CDR3 spells CASSYPDRVEQYF. CDR3 in DNA: TGTGCCAGCAGCTACCCCGACAGGGTTGAGCAGTACTTC.

This clonotype was seen repeatedly, ten times or more. Just one base apart from a much larger clone, this may be a read error. V is TRBV10-3 and J is TRBJ2-5; the match to TRBD2 covers 9 bases. Germline V gives CDR1 ENHRY, CDR2 SYGVKD. This CDR3 contains 15 residues. J lost 0 bases, V lost 8 bases, and 7 bases had no gene match. The CDR3 DNA reads as TGTGCCATCGGCGAGGGCGGGGGGGACCAAGAGACCCAGTACTTC. This encodes CAIGEGGGDQETQYF.

As for this clonotype: This may arise from a read error, as a much more abundant clone is one base away. The rearrangement uses TRBV18 and TRBJ2-7; the D is unclear. The CDR3 contains 13 residues. V was cut by 3 bases and J by 9 bases, with 15 bases left in between. Germline loops: CDR1 KGHSH, CDR2 LQKENI. The chain's CDR3 is CASSPNFESGQYF. CDR3 bases: TGTGCCAGCTCACCCAACTTCGAGTCCGGGCAGTACTTC.